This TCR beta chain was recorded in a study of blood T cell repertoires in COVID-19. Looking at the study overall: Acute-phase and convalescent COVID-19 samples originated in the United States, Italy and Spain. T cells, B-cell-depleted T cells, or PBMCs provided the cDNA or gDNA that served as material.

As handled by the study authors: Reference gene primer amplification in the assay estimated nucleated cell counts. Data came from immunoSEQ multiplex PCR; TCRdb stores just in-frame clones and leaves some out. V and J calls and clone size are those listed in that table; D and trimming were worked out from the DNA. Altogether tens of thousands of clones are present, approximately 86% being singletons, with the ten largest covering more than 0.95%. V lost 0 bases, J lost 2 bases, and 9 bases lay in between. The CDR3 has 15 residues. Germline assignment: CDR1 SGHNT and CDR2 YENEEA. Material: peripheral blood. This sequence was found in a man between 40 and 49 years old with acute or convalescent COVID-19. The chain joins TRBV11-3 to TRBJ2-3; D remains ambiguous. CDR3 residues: CASSLEGEATDTQYF. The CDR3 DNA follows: TGTGCCAGCAGCTTAGAAGGCGAGGCCACAGATACGCAGTATTTT.